This T cell receptor (beta chain) originates from a study of STAT3 mutations in large granular lymphocyte leukemia. Looking at the study overall: Roughly 40% of treated T-LGLL patients showed hematologic response to immunosuppression. Study-level findings and limits: In T-cell large granular lymphocyte leukemia, about half of patients showed multiple immunodominant subclonotypes.

The CDR3 is 15 residues long. Germline V lookup: CDR1 MRHNA, CDR2 SNTAGT. Trimming took 4 bases from V and 6 from J, leaving 16 bases between them. Remarks on this clone: Its antigen is not identified.

TCRbeta libraries averaged around 37,000 productive templates per sample. TCRdb keeps only in-frame clones here, not all; method: immunoSEQ multiplex PCR. The sample carries some 10,000 clones, approximately 90% recorded once. This TCR was recovered from a man aged 55 to 69 with T-cell large granular lymphocyte leukemia. Some clones in this sample may be carry-over from other donors' samples. J is TRBJ2-1 and V is TRBV6-4; the D gene is possibly TRBD2 (7 bases). Sequencing used peripheral blood mononuclear cells. Here the CDR3 reads CASSAGGGVGNEQFF. The CDR3 DNA sequence: TGTGCCAGCAGTGCAGGAGGGGGGGTTGGCAATGAGCAGTTCTTC.